This T cell receptor (beta chain) came from a study of T cells in Graves' hyperthyroidism and ophthalmopathy. TCR beta CDR3 regions were amplified from RNA transcripts. Using the HTBI primer set, a first-round RT-PCR was run on the TCR CDR3. TCRdb reprocessed the multiplex PCR reads with MiXCR, giving one entry per CDR3 protein. The sample has a few hundred thousand distinct CDR3 sequences, approximately 14% seen once; the top ten hold under 8%. V lost 2 bases to trimming and J lost 0 bases; unmatched junction nucleotides: 6. Looked up from germline, CDR1 is SGDLS and CDR2 is YYNGEE. This CDR3 comprises 16 residues. It was uncontrolled infection, other autoimmune disease, pregnancy or lactation that excluded patients.

What was sequenced was blood. The chain couples TRBV9 to TRBJ2-3, with 7 bases aligning to TRBD1. The TCR was taken from a woman aged 25 to 39 with Graves' hyperthyroidism. The CDR3 loop is CASSVGQPPSTDTQYF. CDR3 DNA: TGTGCCAGCAGCGTGGGACAGCCTCCTAGCACAGATACGCAGTATTTT.